These 18 T cell receptor beta chains were sequenced from one sample in a study of blood T cell repertoires in COVID-19. Some clones are missing from TCRdb's copy, which holds only in-frame ones; the method was immunoSEQ multiplex PCR. This table has approximately 350,000 clones, more than 75% appearing once. What was sequenced was peripheral blood. The source of these receptors is a woman in her forties or fifties with COVID-19, enrolled during active disease.

This chain joins TRBV30 and TRBJ2-1; D perhaps matches TRBD2 (6 bases). The CDR3 sequence is 15 residues long. Between the trimmed V and J ends, which lost 3 bases and 6 bases, there was a span of 18 bases. Germline-derived CDR1 and CDR2 are GTSNPN and SVGIG (reference sequence). CDR3 DNA sequence: TGTGCCTGGAGGAAAATCGGGAGTCGAGTCAATGAGCAGTTCTTC. Translating it yields CAWRKIGSRVNEQFF.

CDR3 DNA: TGTGCCAGCAGCCAAGAGTTGGGACTAGCGGACTACGAGCAGTACTTC. Translation: CASSQELGLADYEQYF. This rearrangement joins TRBV3-1 (or the pseudogene TRBV3-2) to TRBJ2-7, with 11 bases identical to TRBD2. CDR3 length: 16 amino acids. V shed 0 bases and J 3 bases; nucleotides not matched to a gene: 4. Germline V lookup: CDR1 LGHDT, CDR2 YNNKEL (reference sequence).

The J gene is TRBJ2-7, the V gene TRBV7-2; 13 bases align to TRBD2. Trimming removed 5 bases from V and 0 bases from J; junction bases left unmatched: 7. The V gene's germline CDR1 is SGHTA and CDR2 FQGNSA. The length of the CDR3 is 17 residues. The CDR3 loop reads CASSRTSGRGSSYEQYF. In DNA form, the CDR3 reads TGTGCCAGCAGCCGGACTAGCGGGAGAGGGAGCTCCTACGAGCAGTACTTC.

This chain joins TRBV3-1 (or the pseudogene TRBV3-2) and TRBJ1-4, with a tentative D call TRBD1 (6 bases). Germline V CDR1 and CDR2: LGHDT, YNNKEL (reference sequence). V lost 3 bases and J 0 bases, leaving 11 bases between the germline ends. This CDR3 comprises 16 residues. CDR3 sequence reads: CASSHGTTSTNEKLFF. The CDR3 nucleotides read TGTGCCAGCAGCCACGGGACAACCTCAACTAATGAAAAACTGTTTTTT.

The chain uses TRBV7-2 and TRBJ1-5; 11 positions agree with TRBD1. CDR1 is SGHTA and CDR2 is FQGNSA in the germline V gene. This CDR3 has 16 amino acids. Trimming removed 6 bases from V and 6 bases from J; junction bases left unmatched: 10. In DNA form, the CDR3 reads TGTGCCAGCAGTGGACAGGGGGCAGGGCCAATTCAGCCCCAGCATTTT. Amino acids: CASSGQGAGPIQPQHF.

The chain couples TRBV30 to TRBJ2-1; 10 positions agree with TRBD2. The V gene's germline CDR1 is GTSNPN and CDR2 SVGIG (reference sequence). Trimming at V came to 5 bases and at J to 5 bases, leaving 6 bases not matched to a gene. The CDR3 runs to 14 residues. The CDR3 coding sequence is TGTGCCTGGGATACCGGGACTAGCGACAATGAGCAGTTCTTC. Translation gives CAWDTGTSDNEQFF.

The gene calls are TRBV5-1 and TRBJ1-3; D ambiguous. The germline V gene has CDR1 SGHRS and CDR2 YFSETQ. Trimming stripped 6 bases from V and 0 bases from J, with 13 bases between. The length of the CDR3 is 15 residues. As DNA, the CDR3 is TGCGCCAGCACCAAGTCATCCAGCTCTGGAAACACCATATATTTT. It codes for CASTKSSSSGNTIYF.

The chain carries TRBV18 and TRBJ1-6; weak D call: TRBD1 (5 bases). Trimming cost V 3 bases and J 10 bases, with 13 bases left between them. The CDR3 covers 14 residues. From germline, CDR1 is KGHSH and CDR2 LQKENI. The CDR3 region has the DNA TGTGCCAGCTCACCGCTGGAGGGGAACTCACCCCTCCACTTT. It yields the protein CASSPLEGNSPLHF. Variable domain in full (rest from reference TRBV18 and TRBJ1-6): NAGVMQNPRHLVRRRGQEARLRCSPMKGHSHVYWYRQLPEEGLKFMVYLQKENIIDESGMPKERFSAEFPKEGPSILRIQQVVRGDSAAYFCASSPLEGNSPLHFGNGTRLTVT.

This clone has only one observation. The CDR3 DNA follows: TGCGCCAGCAGCTTGGTAGCCCCTCGGACTGAAGCTTTCTTT. Amino acids: CASSLVAPRTEAFF. The genes are TRBV5-1 and TRBJ1-1; D gene unclear. This CDR3 has 14 amino acids. The V gene lost 0 bases and the J gene lost 5 bases, with 11 bases spanning the gap. Germline CDR1 is SGHRS and CDR2 is YFSETQ.

This clone has just one count. The J gene is TRBJ2-1, the V gene TRBV28; TRBD2 aligns across 9 bases. Germline loops: CDR1 MDHEN, CDR2 SYDVKM. CDR3 size: 16 residues. The J segment lost 0 bases and the V segment lost 5 bases, leaving 5 bases of the junction unmatched. CDR3 loop: CASSRTSESSYNEQFF. The CDR3 DNA is TGTGCCAGCAGTCGGACTAGCGAGAGCTCCTACAATGAGCAGTTCTTC.

This clone has just one count. The genes are TRBV28 and TRBJ1-1; TRBD1 matches at 9 bases. The junction had 7 bases not matched to a gene; V was cut back by 4 bases and J by 4 bases. The germline V gene has CDR1 MDHEN and CDR2 SYDVKM. CDR3 size: 15 residues. CDR3 in amino acids: CASSSPQGAGTEAFF. The CDR3, as DNA: TGTGCCAGCAGTTCCCCACAGGGGGCTGGCACTGAAGCTTTCTTT.

The CDR3 spells CASSYPPPDSPLHF. CDR3 bases: TGTGCCAGCAGTTACCCCCCTCCCGATTCACCCCTCCACTTT. The genes are TRBV6-6 and TRBJ1-6; D remains unclear. With 2 bases removed from V and 8 bases from J, the gap between germline ends came to 10 bases. This CDR3 is 14 amino acids long. Germline CDR1 reads MNHNY; CDR2 reads SVGAGI (reference sequence).

The V and J genes are TRBV6-1 and TRBJ1-1; D is possibly TRBD1 (6 bases). The CDR3 runs to 19 residues. Per germline, CDR1 MNHNS and CDR2 SASEGT. Between the trimmed V and J ends, which lost 1 base and 1 base, there was a span of 22 bases. For the CDR3, the DNA is TGTGCCAGCAGTGAAGGAGGCGGACAGCAAACTAGAAAGAACACTGAAGCTTTCTTT. Translation gives CASSEGGGQQTRKNTEAFF.

This rearrangement joins TRBV6-5 to TRBJ2-7, with 7 bases identical to TRBD1. V dropped 6 bases and J dropped 6; count of bases not matched to a gene: 2. Germline lookup yields CDR1 MNHEY and CDR2 SVGAGI. The CDR3 consists of 11 residues. The chain's CDR3 is CASRAGGEQYF. The CDR3 DNA reads TGTGCCAGCAGAGCAGGGGGCGAGCAGTACTTC.

The J gene is TRBJ2-5, the V gene TRBV11-2; TRBD1 agrees at 11 bases. The CDR3 length is 14 residues. The V segment lost 4 bases and the J segment 6 bases; nucleotides outside the gene matches: 4. The germline gives CDR1 SGHAT, CDR2 FQNNGV. The CDR3 nucleotides are TGTGCCAGCAGCTATCAGGACAGGGGGCAGACCCAGTACTTC. Encoded protein: CASSYQDRGQTQYF.

The chain has TRBV5-1 and TRBJ1-1, with D maybe TRBD1 (6 bases). This CDR3 region has 12 residues. The germline CDR1 and CDR2 sequences are SGHRS and YFSETQ. Trimming stripped 0 bases from V and 11 bases from J, with 11 bases between. CDR3 region: CASSLDREVAFF. CDR3 in DNA: TGCGCCAGCAGCTTGGACAGGGAAGTCGCTTTCTTT. Supplemented by reference TRBV5-1 and TRBJ1-1, the full variable domain reads KAGVTQTPRYLIKTRGQQVTLSCSPISGHRSVSWYQQTPGQGLQFLFEYFSETQRNKGNFPGRFSGRQFSNSRSEMNVSTLELGDSALYLCASSLDREVAFFGQGTRLTVV.

This chain uses TRBV5-4 with TRBJ1-6; a weak D match, TRBD1 (5 bases). Deletions cut 4 bases from V and 11 bases from J, with 10 bases between. Per the germline V gene, CDR1 is SGHNT and CDR2 is YYREEE (reference sequence). The CDR3 totals 12 residues. DNA for the CDR3: TGTGCCAGCAGCCTCGACAGCACACCCCTCCACTTT. Protein product: CASSLDSTPLHF.

This clone was observed a single time. The chain joins TRBV5-1 to TRBJ2-3; no reliable D call. This CDR3 spans 13 amino acids. V lost 2 bases to trimming and J lost 5 bases, with 9 bases between them. CDR1 is SGHRS and CDR2 is YFSETQ in the germline V gene. The CDR3 loop reads CASSFQDEDTQYF. CDR3 nucleotide sequence: TGCGCCAGCAGCTTCCAGGATGAAGATACGCAGTATTTT. The variable domain in full, completed from reference TRBV5-1 and TRBJ2-3, reads KAGVTQTPRYLIKTRGQQVTLSCSPISGHRSVSWYQQTPGQGLQFLFEYFSETQRNKGNFPGRFSGRQFSNSRSEMNVSTLELGDSALYLCASSFQDEDTQYFGPGTRLTVL.